The 27 T cell receptor beta chains below come from one sample, sequenced in a study of OX40 agonist ivuxolimab in advanced cancers. TCRdb's copy holds only in-frame clones and misses some; the assay was immunoSEQ multiplex PCR. The sample has tens of thousands of clones, approximately 90% seen once. The sample in question was CD4+ or CD8+ T cells sorted from blood, obtained in a trial of the OX40 agonist ivuxolimab. The receptors derive from an adult with an advanced solid tumor such as melanoma, head and neck, liver or kidney cancer.

This clone was observed once. The V and J genes are TRBV19 and TRBJ2-1; the match to TRBD2 covers 9 bases. The CDR3 has 15 amino acids. The V segment lost 6 bases and the J segment 0 bases; nucleotides outside the gene matches: 3. Germline V gene data show CDR1 as LNHDA and CDR2 as SQIVND (reference sequence). This CDR3 is CASRTSGASYNEQFF. The CDR3, as DNA: TGTGCCAGTAGGACTAGCGGAGCCTCCTACAATGAGCAGTTCTTC.

The V gene is TRBV5-1, the J gene TRBJ2-5; 9 bases are a match to TRBD1. Germline CDR1 is SGHRS and CDR2 is YFSETQ. This CDR3 has 13 residues. J gave up 3 bases and V 4 bases, and 1 base lay outside the gene matches. The CDR3 loop reads CASSRDREETQYF. The CDR3 DNA sequence: TGCGCCAGCAGCCGGGACAGGGAAGAGACCCAGTACTTC.

The V and J genes are TRBV11-3 and TRBJ2-1, with 12 bases lining up with TRBD2. V lost 1 base to trimming and J lost 7 bases; unmatched junction nucleotides: 2. Germline V gene data show CDR1 as SGHNT and CDR2 as YENEEA. The CDR3 runs 15 residues. The CDR3 sequence: CASSLGLAGANEQFF. Here the CDR3 DNA reads TGTGCCAGCAGCTTAGGACTAGCGGGAGCTAATGAGCAGTTCTTC.

CDR3 loop: CASSPPSDEQFF. The CDR3 nucleotides are TGTGCCAGCTCACCACCGTCGGATGAGCAGTTCTTC. The chain has TRBV18 and TRBJ2-1; D call uncertain. Germline assignment: CDR1 KGHSH and CDR2 LQKENI. CDR3 size: 12 residues. Trimming removed 0 bases at V and 8 bases at J, with 5 bases between.

This clone has just one count. V usage is TRBV5-1 and J usage is TRBJ1-2; D possibly corresponds to TRBD1 (6 bases). V lost 1 base and J 4 bases, leaving 14 bases between the germline ends. The CDR3 length is 15 residues. Germline CDR1 and CDR2: SGHRS and YFSETQ. DNA of the CDR3: TGCGCCAGCAGCTTGAACCGGGACACGGGCTATGGCTACACCTTC. Its translation is CASSLNRDTGYGYTF.

The J gene is TRBJ2-1, the V gene TRBV12-2; the table's D call, TRBD2, has no DNA check behind it. TRBV12-2 is reported as a pseudogene. This CDR3 has 17 residues. The CDR3 region has the DNA TGTGCAAGTCGCTTAGCTCGGACTAGCGGGAGCGTCTATGAGCAGTTCTTC. Encoded protein: CASRLARTSGSVYEQFF.

This clone has a single count. The chain links TRBV9 to TRBJ1-2; D is perhaps TRBD1 (6 bases). This CDR3 has 14 residues. The V and J ends lost 3 bases and 0 bases respectively, with 9 bases between them. Germline CDR1 and CDR2: SGDLS and YYNGEE. CDR3: CASSARGANYGYTF. The DNA for the CDR3 is TGTGCCAGCAGCGCGAGGGGGGCTAACTATGGCTACACCTTC.

This rearrangement joins TRBV10-3 to TRBJ1-1; 8 positions match TRBD1. Germline V gene sequence: CDR1 ENHRY, CDR2 SYGVKD. The junction had 11 bases not matched to a gene; V was cut back by 4 bases and J by 1 base. The CDR3 spans 17 residues. The CDR3 loop is CAISGRQGADRNTEAFF. As DNA, the CDR3 is TGTGCCATCAGTGGACGGCAGGGGGCGGATAGGAACACTGAAGCTTTCTTT.

This rearrangement joins TRBV27 to TRBJ2-7, with 7 bases aligning to TRBD2. Trimming cost V 3 bases and J 6 bases; bases outside gene matches: 14. This CDR3 is built from 16 residues. The germline gives CDR1 MNHEY, CDR2 SMNVEV (reference sequence). This CDR3 is CASSFSGPGGIAEQYF. The CDR3 DNA sequence: TGTGCCAGCAGTTTTTCGGGCCCGGGGGGAATAGCCGAGCAGTACTTC.

The V gene is TRBV7-6, the J gene TRBJ1-6; D might be TRBD1 (5 bases). V lost 7 bases, J lost 7 bases, and 17 bases lay in between. Germline V gene lookup returns CDR1 SGHVS and CDR2 FNYEAQ. The CDR3 consists of 15 residues. The CDR3 is CASKRTNGANSPLHF. DNA for the CDR3: TGTGCCAGCAAAAGGACCAACGGGGCAAATTCACCCCTCCACTTT. Complete variable domain (other parts from reference TRBV7-6 and TRBJ1-6): GAGVSQSPRYKVTKRGQDVALRCDPISGHVSLYWYRQALGQGPEFLTYFNYEAQQDKSGLPNDRFSAERPEGSISTLTIQRTEQRDSAMYRCASKRTNGANSPLHFGNGTRLTVT.

The chain carries TRBV2 and TRBJ1-2; a weak D match, TRBD1 (5 bases). This CDR3 is 16 amino acids long. Germline-derived CDR1 and CDR2 are SNHLY and FYNNEI. The V gene lost 4 bases and the J gene lost 8 bases, with 23 bases spanning the gap. CDR3 protein: CASSVLGTVSLGGYTF. CDR3 DNA: TGTGCCAGCAGTGTTTTGGGGACTGTTAGTTTGGGGGGCTACACCTTC.

The rearrangement links TRBV10-3 to TRBJ2-5; D possibly uses TRBD1 or TRBD2 (6 bases each). Trimming took off 7 bases at V and 4 bases at J, with 13 bases between the two ends. There are 13 residues in the CDR3. Germline CDR1 reads ENHRY; CDR2 reads SYGVKD. This CDR3 is CAIKGDGRETQYF. The CDR3 region has the DNA TGTGCCATCAAGGGGGACGGGAGAGAGACCCAGTACTTC.

The gene calls are TRBV7-9 and TRBJ2-3; 12 nucleotides align to TRBD1. The CDR3 is 19 residues long. V shed 4 bases, J shed 0 bases, and the junction held 11 bases outside the gene matches. Germline-derived CDR1 and CDR2 are SEHNR and FQNEAQ (reference sequence). The CDR3 DNA reads TGTGCCAGCAGCTACACCGGGACAGGGGGCTTAACTAGCACAGATACGCAGTATTTT. Translating it yields CASSYTGTGGLTSTDTQYF.

J is TRBJ2-3 and V is TRBV7-3; D is possibly TRBD1 or TRBD2 (5 bases each). The CDR3 is made up of 16 amino acids. Germline V CDR1 and CDR2: SGHTA, FQGTGA. With 6 bases removed from V and 4 bases from J, the gap between germline ends came to 20 bases. CDR3 bases: TGTGCCAGCAGATCCAGGGTAGCGTCCTTGGCAGATACGCAGTATTTT. Its translation: CASRSRVASLADTQYF.

The V gene is TRBV7-9, the J gene TRBJ2-5; D ambiguous. The CDR3 loop spans 13 amino acids. V shed 11 bases and J shed 0 bases, with 13 bases lying between them. Germline CDR1 is SEHNR and CDR2 is FQNEAQ (reference sequence). The CDR3 is CASRHPYQETQYF. Written as DNA, the CDR3 is TGTGCCTCGCGACACCCGTACCAAGAGACCCAGTACTTC.

The rearrangement links TRBV7-9 to TRBJ2-3, with 9 nucleotides matching TRBD1. After removal of 5 bases from V and 1 base from J, the junction contained 10 bases not matched to a gene. Germline V gene lookup returns CDR1 SEHNR and CDR2 FQNEAQ (reference sequence). This CDR3 contains 17 residues. This CDR3 reads CASSRTGAGDGTDTQYF. Written as DNA, the CDR3 is TGTGCCAGCAGCCGGACAGGGGCCGGGGATGGCACAGATACGCAGTATTTT.

This chain links TRBV10-3 with TRBJ2-7, with D possibly being TRBD1 or TRBD2 (6 bases each). The CDR3 runs to 15 residues. Trimming shortened V by 2 bases and J by 2 bases, and 13 bases separated the two germline ends. CDR1 and CDR2 from the germline V gene are ENHRY and SYGVKD. The CDR3 coding sequence is TGTGCCATCAGTGAGGGGGGGAACAGGGCCTACGAGCAGTACTTC. It is translated as CAISEGGNRAYEQYF.

This clone was observed a handful of times. This rearrangement joins TRBV19 to TRBJ2-2; D gene uncertain. Trimming took off 6 bases at V and 7 bases at J, with 9 bases between the two ends. The V gene's germline CDR1 is LNHDA and CDR2 SQIVND (reference sequence). This CDR3 is built from 12 residues. CDR3 in amino acids: CASSSIFGELFF. The CDR3 region has the DNA TGTGCCAGTAGCTCAATCTTCGGGGAGCTGTTTTTT. The full variable domain, in which reference TRBV19 and TRBJ2-2 provide the parts outside the CDR3, is DGGITQSPKYLFRKEGQNVTLSCEQNLNHDAMYWYRQDPGQGLRLIYYSQIVNDFQKGDIAEGYSVSREKKESFPLTVTSAQKNPTAFYLCASSSIFGELFFGEGSRLTVL.

This clone was seen more than once but under ten times. The chain has TRBV6-5 and TRBJ1-6; D gene unclear. Germline V gene sequence: CDR1 MNHEY, CDR2 SVGAGI. The CDR3 is 13 residues long. V lost 6 bases, J lost 10 bases, and 13 bases lay in between. The CDR3 nucleotides read TGTGCCAGCAGCCCGCCCCCTCCCTCACCCCTCCACTTT. It is translated as CASSPPPPSPLHF.

The chain combines TRBV5-1 with TRBJ2-7, with 8 bases aligning to TRBD1. There are 19 residues in the CDR3. Germline trimming cut 0 bases from V and 5 bases from J; bases unmatched to any gene: 19. In germline, CDR1 is SGHRS, CDR2 YFSETQ. The CDR3: CASSLGEPGTGISQNEQYF. In DNA form, the CDR3 reads TGCGCCAGCAGCTTGGGCGAACCCGGGACAGGCATCTCCCAGAACGAGCAGTACTTC. Together with reference TRBV5-1 and TRBJ2-7, the CDR3 gives the full variable domain: KAGVTQTPRYLIKTRGQQVTLSCSPISGHRSVSWYQQTPGQGLQFLFEYFSETQRNKGNFPGRFSGRQFSNSRSEMNVSTLELGDSALYLCASSLGEPGTGISQNEQYFGPGTRLTVT.

The chain has TRBV2 and TRBJ2-5; possibly TRBD1 or TRBD2 for D (6 bases each). Trimming took 6 bases from V and 3 from J, leaving 17 bases between them. Per germline, CDR1 SNHLY and CDR2 FYNNEI. The CDR3 totals 15 residues. The CDR3 is CASRNVRGREETQYF. CDR3 DNA: TGTGCCAGCAGGAACGTCCGGGGGCGCGAAGAGACCCAGTACTTC.

The chain carries TRBV19 and TRBJ2-1, with 10 bases identical to TRBD2. The CDR3 length is 15 residues. J gave up 6 bases and V 8 bases, and 10 bases lay outside the gene matches. The germline CDR1 and CDR2 sequences are LNHDA and SQIVND (reference sequence). The CDR3 region is CASRSGASGSNEQFF. Here the CDR3 DNA reads TGTGCCAGTCGGAGCGGGGCTAGCGGGAGCAATGAGCAGTTCTTC.

This rearrangement joins TRBV10-3 to TRBJ2-1, with 7 bases fitting TRBD2. This CDR3 has 13 amino acids. Germline values: CDR1 ENHRY, CDR2 SYGVKD. V shed 9 bases, J shed 2 bases, and the junction held 4 bases outside the gene matches. The CDR3 DNA reads as TGTGCCATTGGGGCGGGGGCCTACAATGAGCAGTTCTTC. Amino acid sequence: CAIGAGAYNEQFF.

The rearrangement uses TRBV27 and TRBJ1-6, with TRBD1 identical over 9 bases. Germline V CDR1 and CDR2: MNHEY, SMNVEV (reference sequence). V gave up 6 bases and J gave up 5 bases; unmatched junction bases: 5. This CDR3 comprises 15 residues. In DNA, the CDR3 is TGTGCCAGCAGAAGGGGGACAGGGAATAATTCACCCCTCCACTTT. Encoded protein: CASRRGTGNNSPLHF.

With respect to this clone: This sample also contains other DNA sequences that code for the same CDR3. J is TRBJ2-3 and V is TRBV6-1, with 7 bases lining up with TRBD2. V lost 4 bases, J lost 3 bases, and 13 bases stayed unmatched. The CDR3 covers 17 residues. CDR1 and CDR2 from the germline V gene are MNHNS and SASEGT. Written as DNA, the CDR3 is TGTGCCAGCAGTGCCCTAGCAGCGGGGATTAGTACAGATACGCAGTATTTT. This gives the protein CASSALAAGISTDTQYF.

The J gene is TRBJ2-7, the V gene TRBV6-1; unclear D gene. The V end lost 7 bases, the J end lost 3 bases, and 10 bases lay between the germline ends. The CDR3 extends over 12 amino acids. Germline V lookup: CDR1 MNHNS, CDR2 SASEGT. CDR3 protein: CASTKSGYEQYF. CDR3 bases: TGTGCCAGCACAAAATCAGGCTACGAGCAGTACTTC.

The rearrangement links TRBV7-9 to TRBJ1-1, with a weak D call TRBD1 (6 bases). V was clipped by 3 bases and J by 0 bases, with 14 bases between them. The length of the CDR3 is 16 residues. The V gene's germline CDR1 is SEHNR and CDR2 FQNEAQ (reference sequence). The chain's CDR3 is CASSFGTGTMNTEAFF. DNA of the CDR3: TGTGCCAGCAGCTTCGGTACAGGGACTATGAACACTGAAGCTTTCTTT.